Below, 7 T cell receptor beta chains from the same sample are listed, as sequenced in a study of T cell repertoires in cytomegalovirus infection. Antigens of these TCRs are unknown. TCRdb reanalysed the reads using MiXCR and keeps one entry per CDR3 protein. The sample yields about 150,000 distinct CDR3 sequences, about 31% seen once. The sample consisted of CD8+ T cells from cultured PBMCs, taken from culture after CMV antigen stimulation. These TCRs come from a human donor in good health (CMV status not recorded). Some clones in this sample may be carry-over from other donors' samples.

Notes on this clonotype: The missing conserved phenylalanine or tryptophan at the end of this CDR3 makes a read error likely. Because the CDR3's place on the DNA is in doubt, the DNA is left out and the CDR3 is given as listed by TCRdb. The chain joins TRBV7-2 to TRBJ1-2; the table's D call of TRBD1 was not tested on the DNA. The germline V gene encodes CDR1 SGHTA and CDR2 FQGNSA. Termini included, the CDR3 measures 18 amino acids. CDR3 in amino acids: CASSLDVTGGATNYGYTS.

This clonotype was detected ten times or more. Here the CDR3 reads CASRNWRDLGSNQPQHF. DNA of the CDR3: TGTGCCAGCAGGAATTGGCGGGACTTGGGTAGTAATCAGCCCCAGCATTTT. This rearrangement joins TRBV28 to TRBJ1-5; D might be TRBD1 (5 bases). The CDR3 is 17 residues long. Germline lookup yields CDR1 MDHEN and CDR2 SYDVKM. V was pared by 6 bases and J by 4 bases, with 22 bases between.

This clonotype is a singleton in its sample. An end of the junction does not agree with germline; a read error may underlie this. This chain uses TRBV5-5 with TRBJ2-7; D gene ambiguous. CDR3 size: 13 residues. Germline V gene data show CDR1 as SGHKS and CDR2 as YYEKEE (reference sequence). The CDR3 region is CASSLPSSYDQYF. CDR3 DNA sequence: TGTGCCAGCAGCTTGCCAAGTTCCTACGATCAGTACTTC.

The J gene is TRBJ2-3, the V gene TRBV7-8, with 11 nucleotides matching TRBD2. The V gene end was trimmed by 2 bases and the J gene end by 2 bases; junction bases not matched to a gene: 6. Germline-derived CDR1 and CDR2 are SGHVS and FQNEAQ. The CDR3 is 17 residues long. The CDR3 nucleotides are TGTGCCAGCAGCTTACTCCCTAGCGGGGGGCACACAGATACGCAGTATTTT. It is translated as CASSLLPSGGHTDTQYF.

The chain joins TRBV19 to TRBJ2-3; D is unresolved. CDR3 length: 14 residues. Deletions cut 4 bases from V and 0 bases from J, with 8 bases between. Germline loops: CDR1 LNHDA, CDR2 SQIVND (reference sequence). CDR3 nucleotides: TGTGCCAGTAGTAACGTACTAAGCACAGATACGCAGTATTTT. Residues: CASSNVLSTDTQYF.

This clonotype was counted a few times. The chain couples TRBV9 to TRBJ2-3; tentative D call: TRBD1 (6 bases). Germline CDR1 SGDLS, CDR2 YYNGEE. Trimming removed 3 bases at V and 2 bases at J, with 13 bases between. The CDR3 is 15 residues long. CDR3 nucleotide sequence: TGTGCCAGCAGCGATGAGGGGACACACACAGATACGCAGTATTTT. The encoded protein is CASSDEGTHTDTQYF.

This clonotype has more than one count but fewer than ten. CDR3 coding DNA: TGTGCCAGCAGTTACTCAAGGGGAGACTATGGCTACACCTTC. Residues: CASSYSRGDYGYTF. The chain recombines TRBV6-8 with TRBJ1-2; possibly TRBD1 for D (5 bases). Germline V gives CDR1 MNHGY, CDR2 SAAAGT. The CDR3 spans 14 residues. The V end lost 0 bases, the J end lost 3 bases, and 8 bases lay between the germline ends.